The next 9 T cell receptor beta chains were all read from a single sample in a study of blood T cell repertoires in COVID-19. Sequenced by immunoSEQ multiplex PCR; TCRdb stores in-frame clones only, minus some. This table has 340,000 or so clones, about 86% appearing once. Sequenced material: PBMCs or T cells enriched from blood (not recorded which). The source is a woman aged 35 to 49 with acute COVID-19.

The chain carries TRBV24-1 and TRBJ2-1; the match to TRBD1 covers 7 bases. The germline gives CDR1 KGHDR, CDR2 SFDVKD. The CDR3 consists of 14 residues. V lost 3 bases and J lost 6; bases outside the gene matches: 4. The CDR3 DNA sequence: TGTGCCACCAGTGATACACAGGGGCGCAATGAGCAGTTCTTC. Translated, it gives CATSDTQGRNEQFF.

This rearrangement joins TRBV7-3 to TRBJ2-1, with a possible D match to TRBD1 (7 bases). CDR1 and CDR2 (germline): SGHTA, FQGTGA. Trimming stripped 7 bases from V and 7 bases from J, with 26 bases between. The CDR3 has 17 residues. As DNA, the CDR3 is TGTGCCAGCACCGCCGACAGGGAAGGCGGGGATTGGAATGAGCAGTTCTTC. Translation: CASTADREGGDWNEQFF.

Regarding this clone: The same CDR3 arises from other DNA sequences in this sample as well. The V call is TRBV29-1, the J call TRBJ1-2; D uncertain. Germline loops: CDR1 SQVTM, CDR2 ANQGSEA. The CDR3 length is 12 residues. Trimming shortened V by 4 bases and J by 1 base, and 7 bases separated the two germline ends. The CDR3 region is CSVAPGNYGYTF. CDR3 coding DNA: TGCAGCGTTGCGCCCGGTAACTATGGCTACACCTTC. Complete variable domain (other parts from reference TRBV29-1 and TRBJ1-2): SAVISQKPSRDICQRGTSLTIQCQVDSQVTMMFWYRQQPGQSLTLIATANQGSEATYESGFVIDKFPISRPNLTFSTLTVSNMSPEDSSIYLCSVAPGNYGYTFGSGTRLTVV.

This CDR3 reads CASSPDRNNEKLFF. Written as DNA, the CDR3 is TGTGCCAGCTCACCGGACAGGAATAATGAAAAACTGTTTTTT. The J gene is TRBJ1-4, the V gene TRBV18; 7 nucleotides align to TRBD1. CDR1 is KGHSH and CDR2 is LQKENI in the germline V gene. The CDR3 is 14 amino acids. The ends lost 3 bases at V and 4 bases at J; junction bases unmatched: 2.

V usage is TRBV3-1 (or the pseudogene TRBV3-2) and J usage is TRBJ1-3, with D possibly matching TRBD1 (5 bases). The V end lost 1 base, the J end lost 4 bases, and 14 bases lay between the germline ends. This CDR3 contains 16 residues. The V gene's germline CDR1 is LGHDT and CDR2 YNNKEL (reference sequence). CDR3 nucleotides: TGTGCCAGCAGCCAAGTAGGAGGGGTGAGGGGAAACACCATATATTTT. Protein: CASSQVGGVRGNTIYF.

CDR3 in DNA: TGTGCCAGCAGCGTAGCTGGAGCGTCTAGCACAGATACGCAGTATTTT. Protein sequence: CASSVAGASSTDTQYF. This sequence joins TRBV9 and TRBJ2-3; the D is unclear. Germline loops: CDR1 SGDLS, CDR2 YYNGEE. This CDR3 has 16 amino acids. Between the trimmed V and J ends, which lost 0 bases and 0 bases, there was a span of 11 bases.

The chain uses TRBV4-1 and TRBJ1-3; 8 bases fit TRBD1. The germline V gene has CDR1 MGHRA and CDR2 YSYEKL. V gave up 3 bases and J gave up 4 bases; unmatched junction bases: 5. The length of the CDR3 is 15 residues. CDR3 region: CASSHKTGAGNTIYF. The CDR3 DNA reads as TGCGCCAGCAGCCACAAGACAGGGGCAGGAAACACCATATATTTT.

The chain combines TRBV28 with TRBJ1-2; the match to TRBD1 covers 12 bases. V dropped 4 bases and J dropped 8; count of bases not matched to a gene: 11. The CDR3 extends over 16 amino acids. The germline V gene encodes CDR1 MDHEN and CDR2 SYDVKM. The CDR3 coding sequence is TGTGCCAGCAGTTCCTTATCCCGGGACAGGGGGCAAGGCTACACCTTC. Its translation is CASSSLSRDRGQGYTF.

The chain carries TRBV6-1 and TRBJ2-3, with TRBD2 matching 8 bases. Germline V gene sequence: CDR1 MNHNS, CDR2 SASEGT. V was pared by 3 bases and J by 4 bases, with 18 bases of the junction left unmatched. CDR3 size: 19 residues. CDR3 nucleotide sequence: TGTGCCAGCAGTGACGGTAGCGGGACTATGCACTGGGGGGCAGATACGCAGTATTTT. It specifies CASSDGSGTMHWGADTQYF.